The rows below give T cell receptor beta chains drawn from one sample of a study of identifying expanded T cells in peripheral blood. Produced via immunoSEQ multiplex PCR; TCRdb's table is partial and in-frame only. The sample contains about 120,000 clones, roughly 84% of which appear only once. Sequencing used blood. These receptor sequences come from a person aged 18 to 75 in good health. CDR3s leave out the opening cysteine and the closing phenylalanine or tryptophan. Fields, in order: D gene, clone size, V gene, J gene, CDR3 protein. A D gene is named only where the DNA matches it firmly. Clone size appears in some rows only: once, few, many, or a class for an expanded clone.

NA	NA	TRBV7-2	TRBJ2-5	ASSLVSGGGRETQY
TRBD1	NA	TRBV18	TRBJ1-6	ASSRTGDNSPLH
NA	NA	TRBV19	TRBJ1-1	ASSIEIVDTEAF
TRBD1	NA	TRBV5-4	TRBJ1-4	ASSLPGQGGEKLF
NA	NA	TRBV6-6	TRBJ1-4	ASSYGQLDGEKLF
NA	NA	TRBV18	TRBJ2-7	ASSPGRGGSYEQY
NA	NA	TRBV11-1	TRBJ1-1	ASSLGLNTEAF
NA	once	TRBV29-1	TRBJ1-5	SVETGIDQPQH
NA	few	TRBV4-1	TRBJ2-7	ASSQARTTSYEQY
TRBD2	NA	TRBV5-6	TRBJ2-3	ASSLVLAGSTDTQY